Presented here are 25 T cell receptor beta chains from one specimen sequenced in a study of post-analysis software for immune sequencing data. Study-wide points: Controls had lower frequencies than patients of roughly five TRBV segments, which included TRBV5-6, TRBV5-1 and TRBV20-1.

These receptors lack a known antigen. Unique molecular identifiers had been added to the TCR beta cDNA libraries. TCRdb recomputed calls from the PCR reads with MiXCR, one row per CDR3 protein. Of roughly 540,000 distinct CDR3 sequences in the sample, 34% are singletons; the top ten hold around 6.1%. The sequenced sample consisted of blood. These receptors were taken from a girl under 18 with multiple sclerosis.

This sequence joins TRBV6-5 and TRBJ2-3; D possibly corresponds to TRBD2 (5 bases). The germline V gene has CDR1 MNHEY and CDR2 SVGAGI. The V gene lost 5 bases and the J gene lost 0 bases, with 18 bases spanning the gap. The CDR3 consists of 17 residues. The CDR3, as DNA: TGTGCCAGCAGTCGCCCGGCTAAGGGAGTCAGCACAGATACGCAGTATTTT. Protein: CASSRPAKGVSTDTQYF.

This chain connects TRBV24-1 to TRBJ2-6, with 7 bases aligning to TRBD1. Germline CDR1 reads KGHDR; CDR2 reads SFDVKD. The CDR3 spans 17 residues. V lost 1 base, J lost 5 bases, and 7 bases stayed unmatched. The chain's CDR3 is CATSDLTPGGRANVLTF. The CDR3 DNA sequence: TGTGCCACCAGTGATTTAACGCCAGGGGGTAGGGCCAACGTCCTGACTTTC.

This clonotype occurred a few times. The rearrangement uses TRBV7-2 and TRBJ1-5; TRBD1 is a possible D gene (6 bases). Germline lookup yields CDR1 SGHTA and CDR2 FQGNSA. This CDR3 has 15 amino acids. The V end was cut by 5 bases, the J end by 3 bases, with 14 bases between. The CDR3 DNA follows: TGTGCCAGCAGCATATCCGGACAGTTCAATCAGCCCCAGCATTTT. As protein: CASSISGQFNQPQHF.

This clonotype was found once. The chain recombines TRBV14 with TRBJ1-2; D may be TRBD1 (5 bases). The CDR3 is 13 amino acids. The germline gives CDR1 SGHDN, CDR2 FVKESK. The V and J ends lost 4 bases and 8 bases respectively, with 14 bases between them. CDR3 coding DNA: TGTGCCAGCAGCCCCGGGGGTGGAGGAGGCTACACCTTC. Translated, it gives CASSPGGGGGYTF.

The chain employs TRBV5-1 and TRBJ1-1; D is unclear. Trimming pared 4 bases from V and 1 base from J, leaving 17 bases between. There are 16 residues in the CDR3. Germline V gene sequence: CDR1 SGHRS, CDR2 YFSETQ. The CDR3 bases are TGCGCCAGCAGCCCGAGTCTCGGGAATTCGAACACTGAAGCTTTCTTT. Encoded protein: CASSPSLGNSNTEAFF.

This sequence joins TRBV5-1 and TRBJ1-1, with D possibly TRBD1 on 5 matching bases. CDR3 length equals 16 residues. With 0 bases removed from V and 0 bases from J, the gap between germline ends came to 12 bases. In germline, CDR1 is SGHRS, CDR2 YFSETQ. CDR3: CASSLGGALMNTEAFF. CDR3 nucleotide sequence: TGCGCCAGCAGCTTGGGTGGGGCGCTAATGAACACTGAAGCTTTCTTT.

The chain combines TRBV20-1 with TRBJ1-5, with 7 bases aligning to TRBD1. Trimming at V came to 1 base and at J to 4 bases, leaving 7 bases not matched to a gene. CDR3 size: 15 residues. Germline V CDR1 and CDR2: DFQATT, SNEGSKA (reference sequence). The CDR3 DNA reads TGCAGTGCTAGAGCAACGGGACAGACGAATCAGCCCCAGCATTTT. This translates into CSARATGQTNQPQHF.

The V call is TRBV6-5, the J call TRBJ2-1; a weak D match, TRBD2 (5 bases). Between the trimmed V and J ends, which lost 6 bases and 9 bases, there was a span of 9 bases. The CDR3 has 11 amino acids. Germline values: CDR1 MNHEY, CDR2 SVGAGI. CDR3 amino acids: CASRTRGEQFF. CDR3 sequence (DNA): TGTGCCAGCAGAACCCGGGGTGAGCAGTTCTTC.

This clonotype was observed a single time. V usage is TRBV12-3 or TRBV12-4 and J usage is TRBJ2-6, with D uncertain. The length of the CDR3 is 15 residues. Trimming took off 5 bases at V and 1 base at J, with 9 bases between the two ends. CDR3 in amino acids: CASSVPLSGANVLTF. The CDR3 DNA follows: TGTGCCAGCAGTGTTCCGTTATCTGGGGCCAACGTCCTGACTTTC.

This clonotype was picked up a small number of times. The chain is built from TRBV5-1 and TRBJ1-2, with no clear D. Germline values: CDR1 SGHRS, CDR2 YFSETQ. V shed 1 base and J shed 8 bases, with 21 bases lying between them. The CDR3 length is 16 residues. As DNA, the CDR3 is TGCGCCAGCAGCTTGCATGGTAATGGCGGCGCTGGAGGCTACACCTTC. This codes for CASSLHGNGGAGGYTF.

The gene calls are TRBV4-1 and TRBJ1-2; 7 nucleotides line up with TRBD1. The CDR3 consists of 16 residues. J was trimmed by 5 bases and V by 4 bases; bases with no gene match: 13. Germline assignment: CDR1 MGHRA and CDR2 YSYEKL. The CDR3 DNA sequence: TGCGCCAGCAGCCCGAGCAAGGGGGCGCGGGTATATGGCTACACCTTC. Protein product: CASSPSKGARVYGYTF.

This clonotype was seen a few times. The chain links TRBV12-3 or TRBV12-4 to TRBJ1-1; a weak D match, TRBD1 (5 bases). The CDR3 runs to 16 residues. Trimming took 2 bases from V and 1 from J, leaving 14 bases between them. CDR3 sequence (DNA): TGTGCCAGCAGTTTACAGCCGGACATCCCGAACACTGAAGCTTTCTTT. Protein: CASSLQPDIPNTEAFF.

The genes are TRBV3-1 and TRBJ2-7; D not certain. Looked up from germline, CDR1 is LGHDT and CDR2 is YNNKEL (reference sequence). This CDR3 contains 12 residues. V shed 2 bases and J shed 3 bases, with 5 bases lying between them. DNA for the CDR3: TGTGCCAGCAGCCAATATAGCTACGAGCAGTACTTC. Amino acid sequence: CASSQYSYEQYF.

Concerning this clonotype itself: A read error may be the cause here, since a much bigger clone is one base away. V and J are TRBV29-1 and TRBJ2-3; D might be TRBD1 (5 bases). This CDR3 is 12 amino acids long. Deletions cut 3 bases from V and 8 bases from J, with 12 bases between. Germline assignment: CDR1 SQVTM and CDR2 ANQGSEA. The CDR3: CSVETVKGTQYF. For the CDR3, the DNA is TGCAGCGTTGAGACAGTAAAAGGTACGCAGTATTTT.

This clonotype was recorded a few times. CDR3 DNA sequence: TGTGCCAGCAGGAGCGGGGGGGCCCGCCCCAATGAGCAGTTCTTC. Its protein product is CASRSGGARPNEQFF. This chain links TRBV6-1 with TRBJ2-1, with 10 positions matching TRBD2. The CDR3 is 15 amino acids. J lost 6 bases, V lost 6 bases, and 8 bases had no gene match. Germline lookup yields CDR1 MNHNS and CDR2 SASEGT.

This sequence joins TRBV3-1 and TRBJ2-2; D is ambiguous. The length of the CDR3 is 16 residues. The V end was cut by 1 base, the J end by 1 base, with 10 bases between. Germline V gene lookup returns CDR1 LGHDT and CDR2 YNNKEL (reference sequence). CDR3 sequence: CASSQGVDGNTGELFF. The CDR3 DNA reads as TGTGCCAGCAGCCAAGGCGTAGACGGGAACACCGGGGAGCTGTTTTTT. The full variable domain, with the rest looked up from reference TRBV3-1 and TRBJ2-2, is DTAVSQTPKYLVTQMGNDKSIKCEQNLGHDTMYWYKQDSKKFLKIMFSYNNKELIINETVPNRFSPKSPDKAHLNLHINSLELGDSAVYFCASSQGVDGNTGELFFGEGSRLTVL.

This clonotype was detected a few times. The V gene is TRBV7-3, the J gene TRBJ2-1, with TRBD2 identical over 12 bases. The CDR3 length is 15 residues. Germline lookup yields CDR1 SGHTA and CDR2 FQGTGA. The junction had 4 bases not matched to a gene; V was cut back by 6 bases and J by 4 bases. CDR3 loop: CASRLLAGGYNEQFF. The CDR3 bases are TGTGCCAGCAGATTACTAGCGGGGGGATACAATGAGCAGTTCTTC.

This clonotype has more than one count but fewer than ten. The chain is built from TRBV10-1 and TRBJ2-5; 7 nucleotides line up with TRBD1. CDR3 size: 14 residues. CDR1 is WNHNN, CDR2 SYGVQD, per germline (reference sequence). V lost 10 bases, J lost 2 bases, and 10 bases stayed unmatched. CDR3 sequence (DNA): TGCGCCACAGCACGGCAGGGGGTTCAAGAGACCCAGTACTTC. Residues: CATARQGVQETQYF.

This clonotype was detected only a few times. The J gene is TRBJ2-4, the V gene TRBV2; 13 positions match TRBD2. The DNA end is more similar to TRBJ2-7, so the J call may be wrong. The CDR3 is 14 amino acids. In germline, CDR1 is SNHLY, CDR2 FYNNEI. In nucleotides, the CDR3 is TGTGCCAGCAGTGGACTAGCGGGGGGCTACGAGCAGTACTTC. It codes for CASSGLAGGYEQYF.

The sample holds a few counts of this clonotype. An end of the junction does not agree with germline; a read error may underlie this. This chain joins TRBV27 and TRBJ1-2, with 7 bases fitting TRBD1. Germline V gene sequence: CDR1 MNHEY, CDR2 SMNVEV (reference sequence). CDR3 length: 14 residues. The CDR3 DNA reads as TGTACCAGCAGATCACCGGGACAGACTTATGGCTACACCTTC. It translates to CTSRSPGQTYGYTF.

There are a few counts of this clonotype. The J gene is TRBJ2-1, the V gene TRBV5-1; D is unresolved. The V end was cut by 0 bases, the J end by 7 bases, with 11 bases between. The CDR3 runs 14 residues. Germline lookup yields CDR1 SGHRS and CDR2 YFSETQ. CDR3 protein: CASSLAGVSNEQFF. The DNA for the CDR3 is TGCGCCAGCAGCTTGGCCGGAGTTTCTAATGAGCAGTTCTTC.

The gene calls are TRBV20-1 and TRBJ2-3, with D possibly TRBD2 on 5 matching bases. This CDR3 comprises 16 residues. V gave up 3 bases and J gave up 2 bases, with 18 bases separating them. CDR1 DFQATT and CDR2 SNEGSKA come from the germline V gene (reference sequence). Here the CDR3 reads CSARPPGNSYTDTQYF. As DNA, the CDR3 is TGCAGTGCTAGGCCACCCGGGAACTCCTACACAGATACGCAGTATTTT.

V and J are TRBV10-1 and TRBJ2-7; D might be TRBD1 (6 bases). The CDR3 totals 15 residues. Trimming pared 2 bases from V and 5 bases from J, leaving 16 bases between. CDR1 and CDR2 (germline): WNHNN, SYGVQD (reference sequence). CDR3 sequence reads: CASSETETGSNEQYF. The DNA of the CDR3 is TGCGCCAGCAGTGAGACCGAAACAGGGAGCAACGAGCAGTACTTC.

This clonotype was recorded a few times. This chain connects TRBV10-3 to TRBJ2-5; possible D gene TRBD2, 6 bases. CDR3 length: 13 residues. The V gene lost 3 bases and the J gene lost 3 bases, with 8 bases spanning the gap. Looked up from germline, CDR1 is ENHRY and CDR2 is SYGVKD. The DNA for the CDR3 is TGTGCCATCAGTGAACGGAGGGAAGAGACCCAGTACTTC. Translated: CAISERREETQYF.

This clonotype was found a few times. V is TRBV10-3 and J is TRBJ2-7; 11 bases map to TRBD1. The J call may be wrong; the DNA end is better matched by TRBJ2-5. The germline gives CDR1 ENHRY, CDR2 SYGVKD. This CDR3 spans 15 amino acids. CDR3 nucleotides: TGTGCCATCAGTGAGTCGCCGGGACAGGGGGTGACCCAGTACTTC. Amino acid sequence: CAISESPGQGVTQYF.